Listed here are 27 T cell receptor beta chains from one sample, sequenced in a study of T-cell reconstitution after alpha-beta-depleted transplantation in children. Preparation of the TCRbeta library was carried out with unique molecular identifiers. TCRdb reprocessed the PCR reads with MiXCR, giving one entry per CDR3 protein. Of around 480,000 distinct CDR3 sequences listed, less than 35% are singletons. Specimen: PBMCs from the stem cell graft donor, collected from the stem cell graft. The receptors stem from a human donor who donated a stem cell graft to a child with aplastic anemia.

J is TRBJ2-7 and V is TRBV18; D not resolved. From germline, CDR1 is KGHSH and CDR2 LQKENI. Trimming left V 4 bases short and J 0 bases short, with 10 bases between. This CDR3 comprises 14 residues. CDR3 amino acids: CASSLKTLSYEQYF. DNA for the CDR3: TGTGCCAGCTCACTGAAGACTCTCTCCTACGAGCAGTACTTC.

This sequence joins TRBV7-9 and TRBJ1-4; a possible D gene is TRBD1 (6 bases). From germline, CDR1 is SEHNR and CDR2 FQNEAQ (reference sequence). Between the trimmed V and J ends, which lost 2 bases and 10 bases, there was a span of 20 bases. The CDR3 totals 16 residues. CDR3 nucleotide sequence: TGTGCCAGCAGCTTAATTCCGACCCAACAGGGCGGAAAACTGTTTTTT. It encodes CASSLIPTQQGGKLFF. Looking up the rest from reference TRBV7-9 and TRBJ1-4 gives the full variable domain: DTGVSQNPRHKITKRGQNVTFRCDPISEHNRLYWYRQTLGQGPEFLTYFQNEAQLEKSRLLSDRFSAERPKGSFSTLEIQRTEQGDSAMYLCASSLIPTQQGGKLFFGSGTQLSVL.

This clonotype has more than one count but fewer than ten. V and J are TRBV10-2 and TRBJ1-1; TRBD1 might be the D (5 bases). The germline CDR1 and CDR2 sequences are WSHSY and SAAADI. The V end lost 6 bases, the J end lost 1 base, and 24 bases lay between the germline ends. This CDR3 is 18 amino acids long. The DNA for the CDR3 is TGCGCCAGCAGCACCCACCTGGGGGTTGGGAGGTCGAACACTGAAGCTTTCTTT. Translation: CASSTHLGVGRSNTEAFF.

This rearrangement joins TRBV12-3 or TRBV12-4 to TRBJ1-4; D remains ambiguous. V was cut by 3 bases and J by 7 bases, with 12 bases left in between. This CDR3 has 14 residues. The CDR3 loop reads CASSLKGSSEKLFF. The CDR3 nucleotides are TGTGCCAGCAGTTTGAAGGGATCGAGTGAAAAACTGTTTTTT.

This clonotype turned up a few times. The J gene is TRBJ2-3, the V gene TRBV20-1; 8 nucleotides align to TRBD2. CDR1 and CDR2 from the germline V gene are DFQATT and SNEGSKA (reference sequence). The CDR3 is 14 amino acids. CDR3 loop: CVPPPQRESDTQYF. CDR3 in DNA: TGCGTCCCTCCCCCCCAGCGGGAGTCAGATACGCAGTATTTT.

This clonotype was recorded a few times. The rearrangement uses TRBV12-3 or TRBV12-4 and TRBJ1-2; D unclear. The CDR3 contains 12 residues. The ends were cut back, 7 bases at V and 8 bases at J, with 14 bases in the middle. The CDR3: CASMGGLLGYTF. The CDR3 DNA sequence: TGTGCCAGCATGGGCGGCCTTTTAGGCTACACCTTC.

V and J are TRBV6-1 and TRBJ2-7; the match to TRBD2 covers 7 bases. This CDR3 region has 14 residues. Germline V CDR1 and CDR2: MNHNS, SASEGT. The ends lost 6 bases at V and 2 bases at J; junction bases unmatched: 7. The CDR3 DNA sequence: TGTGCCAGCAGGCGGGAGCGGAGGACCTACGAGCAGTACTTC. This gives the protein CASRRERRTYEQYF.

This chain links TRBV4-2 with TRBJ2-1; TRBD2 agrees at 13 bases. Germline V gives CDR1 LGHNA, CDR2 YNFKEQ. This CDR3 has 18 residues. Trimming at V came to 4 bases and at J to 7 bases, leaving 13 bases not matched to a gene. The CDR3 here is CASSRKTGTSGIWNEQFF. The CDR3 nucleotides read TGTGCCAGCAGCCGTAAAACCGGGACTAGCGGGATCTGGAATGAGCAGTTCTTC.

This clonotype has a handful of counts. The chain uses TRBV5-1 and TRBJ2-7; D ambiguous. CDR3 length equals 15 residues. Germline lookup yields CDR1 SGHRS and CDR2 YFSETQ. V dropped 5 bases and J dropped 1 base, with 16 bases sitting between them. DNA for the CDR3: TGCGCCAGCAGTCTTCGGAAACCCTCTTCCTACGAGCAGTACTTC. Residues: CASSLRKPSSYEQYF.

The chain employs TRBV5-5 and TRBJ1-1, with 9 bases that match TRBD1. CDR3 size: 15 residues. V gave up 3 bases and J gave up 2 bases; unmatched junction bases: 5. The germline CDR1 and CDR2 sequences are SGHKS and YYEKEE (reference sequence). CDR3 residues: CASSWGTGINTEAFF. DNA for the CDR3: TGTGCCAGCAGCTGGGGGACAGGGATAAACACTGAAGCTTTCTTT. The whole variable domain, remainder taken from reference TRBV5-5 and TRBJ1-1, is DAGVTQSPTHLIKTRGQQVTLRCSPISGHKSVSWYQQVLGQGPQFIFQYYEKEERGRGNFPDRFSARQFPNYSSELNVNALLLGDSALYLCASSWGTGINTEAFFGQGTRLTVV.

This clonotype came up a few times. CDR3 protein: CASSLDGKVAQYF. The CDR3 nucleotides read TGTGCCAGCAGTTTGGACGGGAAGGTAGCGCAGTACTTC. The rearrangement links TRBV27 to TRBJ2-7; maybe TRBD2 (5 bases). This CDR3 is 13 amino acids long. V was cut by 3 bases and J by 9 bases, with 15 bases left in between. Germline V gene lookup returns CDR1 MNHEY and CDR2 SMNVEV (reference sequence).

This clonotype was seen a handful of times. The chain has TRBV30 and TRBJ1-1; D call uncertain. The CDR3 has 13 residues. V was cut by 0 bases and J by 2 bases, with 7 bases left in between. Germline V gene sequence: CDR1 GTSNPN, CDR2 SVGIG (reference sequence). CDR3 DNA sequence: TGTGCCTGGAGTGTGGATGAAAACACTGAAGCTTTCTTT. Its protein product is CAWSVDENTEAFF.

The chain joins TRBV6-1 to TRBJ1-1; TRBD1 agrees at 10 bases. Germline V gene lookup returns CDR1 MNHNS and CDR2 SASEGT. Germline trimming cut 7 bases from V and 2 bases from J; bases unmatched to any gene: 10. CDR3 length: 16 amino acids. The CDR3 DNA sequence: TGTGCCAGCACCGATCGGGACAGGGGTTTTAACACTGAAGCTTTCTTT. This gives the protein CASTDRDRGFNTEAFF.

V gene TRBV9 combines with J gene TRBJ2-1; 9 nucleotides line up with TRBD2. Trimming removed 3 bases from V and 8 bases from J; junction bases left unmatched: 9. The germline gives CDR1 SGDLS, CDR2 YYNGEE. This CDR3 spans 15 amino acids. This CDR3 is CASSGGTGTSHEQFF. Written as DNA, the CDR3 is TGTGCCAGCAGCGGGGGAACCGGGACTAGCCATGAGCAGTTCTTC.

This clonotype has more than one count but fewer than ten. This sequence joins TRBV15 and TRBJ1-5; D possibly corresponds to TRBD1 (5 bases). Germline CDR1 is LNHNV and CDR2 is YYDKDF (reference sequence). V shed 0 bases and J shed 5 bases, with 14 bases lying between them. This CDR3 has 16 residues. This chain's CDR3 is CATSREAGRLHQPQHF. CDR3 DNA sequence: TGTGCCACCAGCAGAGAGGCAGGGCGGCTTCATCAGCCCCAGCATTTT.

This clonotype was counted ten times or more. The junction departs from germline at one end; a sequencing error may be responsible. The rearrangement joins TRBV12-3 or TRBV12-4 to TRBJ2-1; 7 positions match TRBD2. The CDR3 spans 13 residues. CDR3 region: CASSLGGRNEQFF. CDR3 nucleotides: TGCGCCAGCAGCTTGGGCGGGAGAAATGAGCAGTTCTTC.

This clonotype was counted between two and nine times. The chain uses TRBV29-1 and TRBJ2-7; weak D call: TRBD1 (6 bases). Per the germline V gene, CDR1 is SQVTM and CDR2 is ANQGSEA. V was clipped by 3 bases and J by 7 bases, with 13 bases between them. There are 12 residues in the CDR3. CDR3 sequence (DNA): TGCAGCGTTGATCTGGGGGCTGAAGAGCAGTACTTC. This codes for CSVDLGAEEQYF.

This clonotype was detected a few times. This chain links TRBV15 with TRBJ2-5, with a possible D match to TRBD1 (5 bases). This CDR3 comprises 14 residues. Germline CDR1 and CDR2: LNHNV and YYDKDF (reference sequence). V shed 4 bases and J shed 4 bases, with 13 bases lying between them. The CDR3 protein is CATSTRQGTETQYF. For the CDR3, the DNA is TGTGCCACCAGCACACGGCAGGGAACAGAGACCCAGTACTTC. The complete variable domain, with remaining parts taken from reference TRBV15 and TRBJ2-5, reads DAMVIQNPRYQVTQFGKPVTLSCSQTLNHNVMYWYQQKSSQAPKLLFHYYDKDFNNEADTPDNFQSRRPNTSFCFLDIRSPGLGDTAMYLCATSTRQGTETQYFGPGTRLLVL.

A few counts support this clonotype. CDR3 sequence reads: CSARTNSNQPQHF. CDR3 nucleotides: TGCAGCGCCCGGACAAATAGCAATCAGCCCCAGCATTTT. This sequence joins TRBV29-1 and TRBJ1-5, with D possibly matching TRBD1 (5 bases). Trimming shortened V by 7 bases and J by 0 bases, and 10 bases separated the two germline ends. Looked up from germline, CDR1 is SQVTM and CDR2 is ANQGSEA. This CDR3 spans 13 amino acids.

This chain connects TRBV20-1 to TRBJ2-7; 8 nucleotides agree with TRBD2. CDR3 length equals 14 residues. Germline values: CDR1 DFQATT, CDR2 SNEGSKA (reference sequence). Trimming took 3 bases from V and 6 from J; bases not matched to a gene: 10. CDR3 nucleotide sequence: TGCAGTGCTAGCTCCGGGACTAGGAGGACCGAGCAGTACTTC. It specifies CSASSGTRRTEQYF.

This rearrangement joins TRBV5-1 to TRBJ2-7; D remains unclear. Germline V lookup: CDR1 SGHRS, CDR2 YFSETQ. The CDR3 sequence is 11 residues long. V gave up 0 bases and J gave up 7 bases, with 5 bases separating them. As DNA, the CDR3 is TGCGCCAGCAGCTTGGAAGGGGAGCAGTACTTC. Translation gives CASSLEGEQYF.

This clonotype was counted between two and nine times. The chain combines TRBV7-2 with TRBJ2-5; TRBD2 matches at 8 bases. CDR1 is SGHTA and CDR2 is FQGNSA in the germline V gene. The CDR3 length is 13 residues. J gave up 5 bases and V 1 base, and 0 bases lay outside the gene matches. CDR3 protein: CASSLGLAETQYF. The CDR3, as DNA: TGTGCCAGCAGCTTAGGACTAGCGGAGACCCAGTACTTC.

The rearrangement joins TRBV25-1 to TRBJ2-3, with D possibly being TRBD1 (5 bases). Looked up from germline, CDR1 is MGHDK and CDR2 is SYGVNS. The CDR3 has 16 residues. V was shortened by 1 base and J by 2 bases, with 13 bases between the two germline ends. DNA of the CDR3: TGTGCCAGCAGTGAATGGGGCGGAGTATCCACAGATACGCAGTATTTT. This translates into CASSEWGGVSTDTQYF.

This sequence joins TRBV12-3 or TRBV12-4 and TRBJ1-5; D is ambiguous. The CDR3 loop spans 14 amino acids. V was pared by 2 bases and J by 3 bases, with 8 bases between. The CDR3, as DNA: TGTGCCAGCAGTTTAAGGGCGAACAATCAGCCCCAGCATTTT. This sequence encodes CASSLRANNQPQHF.

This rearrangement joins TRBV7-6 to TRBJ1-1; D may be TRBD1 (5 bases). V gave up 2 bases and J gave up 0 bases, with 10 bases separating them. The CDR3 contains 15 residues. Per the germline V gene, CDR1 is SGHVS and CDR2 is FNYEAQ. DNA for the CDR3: TGTGCCAGCAGCTTAAGGGGCCTAATGAACACTGAAGCTTTCTTT. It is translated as CASSLRGLMNTEAFF.

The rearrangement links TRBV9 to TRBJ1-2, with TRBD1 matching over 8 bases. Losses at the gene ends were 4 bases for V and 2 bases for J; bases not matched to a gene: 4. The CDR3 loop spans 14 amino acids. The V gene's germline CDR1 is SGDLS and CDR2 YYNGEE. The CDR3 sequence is CASSPRQGNYGYTF. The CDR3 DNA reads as TGTGCCAGCAGCCCAAGACAGGGGAACTATGGCTACACCTTC.

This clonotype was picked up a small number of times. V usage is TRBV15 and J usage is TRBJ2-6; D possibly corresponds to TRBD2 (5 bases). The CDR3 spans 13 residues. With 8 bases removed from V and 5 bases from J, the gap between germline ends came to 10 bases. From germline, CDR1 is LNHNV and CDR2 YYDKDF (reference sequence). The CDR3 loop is CATLEGRANVLTF. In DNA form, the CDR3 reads TGTGCCACCCTCGAGGGAAGGGCCAACGTCCTGACTTTC.